Listed below are T cell receptor beta chains from one sample, sequenced in a study of blood T cell repertoires in COVID-19. Only in-frame clones appear in the TCRdb table, and some are missing; sequencing was by immunoSEQ multiplex PCR. The data contain about 130,000 clones, around 89% of them seen just once; the ten biggest clones take up roughly 18%. Input material: peripheral blood. These receptors all stem from a man between 50 and 59 years old with active or convalescent COVID-19. The CDR3 runs from the conserved cysteine through the conserved F or W. A D gene is named only where the DNA matches it firmly. Rows may omit the clone size; those that give it use once, few, many or a size class.

D | size | J | V | DNA | CDR3
TRBD1 | - | TRBJ2-3 | TRBV7-2 | TGTGCCAGCAGCTTCAAGACAGGGGGCACAGATACGCAGTATTTT | CASSFKTGGTDTQYF
- | - | TRBJ1-2 | TRBV6-5 | TGTGCCAGCAGTTACTCGGGTTGGGCAGGAGGTGGTGGCTACACCTTC | CASSYSGWAGGGGYTF
- | - | TRBJ2-7 | TRBV7-9 | TGTGCCAGCAGCACTCCCGGGGACTACGAGCAGTACTTC | CASSTPGDYEQYF
TRBD1 | - | TRBJ2-2 | TRBV19 | TGTGCCAGTAGTATGGGACAGCCCCCGAGAGGGGAGCTGTTTTTT | CASSMGQPPRGELFF
TRBD1 | few | TRBJ1-6 | TRBV5-6 | TGTGCCAGCAGCTTAAGACAGGGCTCTTATAATTCACCCCTCCACTTT | CASSLRQGSYNSPLHF
- | - | TRBJ1-1 | TRBV7-2 | TGTGCCAGCAGCTTAGATCGCAGGCTGATGAACACTGAAGCTTTCTTT | CASSLDRRLMNTEAFF
- | - | TRBJ1-1 | TRBV27 | TGTGCCAGCAGCAATAGTTTGAACACTGAAGCTTTCTTT | CASSNSLNTEAFF
- | - | TRBJ2-7 | TRBV9 | TGTGCCAGCAGCGTAGCAGGGTTGACCTACGAGCAGTACTTC | CASSVAGLTYEQYF
TRBD1 | - | TRBJ1-1 | TRBV7-2 | TGTGCCAGCAGTCGACAGGGCCAGTCGGGCACTGAAGCTTTCTTT | CASSRQGQSGTEAFF
- | - | TRBJ1-5 | TRBV24-1 | TGTGCCACCAGAGTAGGCAAAGACAGGTACTATAGCAATCAGCCCCAGCATTTT | CATRVGKDRYYSNQPQHF
- | once | TRBJ2-7 | TRBV5-5 | TGTGCCAGCAGCTTGGCGCCAGGAAGAAACTACGAGCAGTACTTC | CASSLAPGRNYEQYF
TRBD2 | - | TRBJ2-7 | TRBV5-1 | TGCGCCAGCAGCTATCCCGGAGGGACCGGGACTAGCGGAACCTACGAGCAGTACTTC | CASSYPGGTGTSGTYEQYF
TRBD1 | - | TRBJ1-6 | TRBV28 | TGTGCCAGCAGTCGACAGGGGGCGGATTCACCCCTCCACTTT | CASSRQGADSPLHF
- | - | TRBJ1-3 | TRBV6-2/TRBV6-3 | TGTGCCAGCAGTACCGAGCAGGGTGGAAGAAACACCATATATTTT | CASSTEQGGRNTIYF
- | once | TRBJ1-1 | TRBV6-2/TRBV6-3 | TGTGCCAGCAGTTATTTCAGCACTGAAGCTTTCTTT | CASSYFSTEAFF
TRBD1 | - | TRBJ1-3 | TRBV29-1 | TGCAGCGTTGAAGGTTATACAGGGGCATTTGGAAACACCATATATTTT | CSVEGYTGAFGNTIYF
- | - | TRBJ1-1 | TRBV6-5 | TGTGCCAGCAGTCTCACAGGGCTGGCCACTGAAGCTTTCTTT | CASSLTGLATEAFF
TRBD1 | - | TRBJ2-3 | TRBV6-5 | TGTGCCAGCAGTTACCCGGGACAGGGCACAGATACGCAGTATTTT | CASSYPGQGTDTQYF
TRBD1 | - | TRBJ2-3 | TRBV5-1 | TGCGCCAGCGCGGGACAGGGGGCAGATACGCAGTATTTT | CASAGQGADTQYF
- | - | TRBJ1-6 | TRBV2 | TGTGCCAGCAGTCAAAAACGCGGGGGCTTGGAAAATTCACCCCTCCACTTT | CASSQKRGGLENSPLHF
TRBD1 | - | TRBJ1-2 | TRBV9 | TGTGCCAGCAGCGTTAGGACAGGGGATGGCTACACCTTC | CASSVRTGDGYTF
TRBD1 | - | TRBJ1-6 | TRBV19 | TGTGCCAGTAGTTTCACACAGGGGTTCGGTAATTCACCCCTCCACTTT | CASSFTQGFGNSPLHF
- | once | TRBJ1-3 | TRBV28 | TGTGCCAGCAGTATATCCTATCCTTCTACGGGGCAGGGGAATGGAAACACCATATATTTT | CASSISYPSTGQGNGNTIYF
TRBD1 | - | TRBJ1-3 | TRBV6-4 | TGTGCCAGCACACACAGGGGGGCTGGAAACACCATATATTTT | CASTHRGAGNTIYF
TRBD1 | - | TRBJ2-4 | TRBV2 | TGTGCCAGCAGACCTTTAACAGGGGGCGAAAACATTCAGTACTTC | CASRPLTGGENIQYF
TRBD1 | - | TRBJ1-2 | TRBV6-4 | TGTGCCAGCAGTGCCCAGGGGACAGCGACCTATGGCTACACCTTC | CASSAQGTATYGYTF
TRBD1 | few | TRBJ2-2 | TRBV10-1 | TGCGCCAGCAGCCACAGGGGTAATACCGGGGAGCTGTTTTTT | CASSHRGNTGELFF